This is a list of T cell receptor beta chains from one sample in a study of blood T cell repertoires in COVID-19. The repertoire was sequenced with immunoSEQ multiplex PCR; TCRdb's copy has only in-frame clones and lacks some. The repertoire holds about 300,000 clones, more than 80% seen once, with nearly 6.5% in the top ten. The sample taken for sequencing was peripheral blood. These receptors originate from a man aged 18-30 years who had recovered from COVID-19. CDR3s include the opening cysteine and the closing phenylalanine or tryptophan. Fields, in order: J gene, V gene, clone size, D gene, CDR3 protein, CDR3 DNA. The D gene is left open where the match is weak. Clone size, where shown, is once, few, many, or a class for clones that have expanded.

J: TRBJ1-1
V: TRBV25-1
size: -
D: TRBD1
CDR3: CASIPWDSGEAFF
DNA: TGTGCCAGCATACCTTGGGACAGTGGGGAAGCTTTCTTT

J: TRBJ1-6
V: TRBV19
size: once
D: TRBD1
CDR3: CASSIQGARSPLHF
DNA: TGTGCCAGTAGTATACAGGGGGCTCGTTCACCCCTCCACTTT

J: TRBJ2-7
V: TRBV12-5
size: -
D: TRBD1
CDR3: CASARQGANEQYF
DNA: TGTGCTAGTGCCCGACAGGGGGCCAACGAGCAGTACTTC

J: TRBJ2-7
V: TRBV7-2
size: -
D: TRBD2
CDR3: CASSLAPGLAGGPQDEQYF
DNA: TGTGCCAGCAGCTTAGCGCCGGGACTAGCGGGGGGGCCTCAGGACGAGCAGTACTTC

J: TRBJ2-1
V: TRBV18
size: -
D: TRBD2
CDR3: CASSRGLAGANNEQFF
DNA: TGTGCCAGCTCAAGAGGACTAGCGGGAGCTAACAATGAGCAGTTCTTC

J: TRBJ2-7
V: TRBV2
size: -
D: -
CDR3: CASRDPADSAYEQYF
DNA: TGTGCCAGCAGGGACCCCGCGGACAGCGCCTACGAGCAGTACTTC

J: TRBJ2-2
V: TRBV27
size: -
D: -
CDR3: CATTDRKNTGELFF
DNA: TGTGCCACCACGGACAGAAAGAACACCGGGGAGCTGTTTTTT

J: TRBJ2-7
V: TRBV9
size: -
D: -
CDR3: CASSVAGTSDEQYF
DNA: TGTGCCAGCAGCGTAGCTGGGACATCCGACGAGCAGTACTTC

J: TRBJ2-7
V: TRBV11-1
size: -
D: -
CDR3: CASSQVAGPPLSKQYF
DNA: TGTGCCAGCAGCCAGGTGGCAGGGCCGCCCCTTTCGAAGCAGTACTTC

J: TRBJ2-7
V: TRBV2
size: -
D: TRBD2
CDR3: CASSVTFGEVAGGPYEQYF
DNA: TGTGCCAGCAGTGTTACCTTCGGGGAGGTAGCGGGGGGACCCTACGAGCAGTACTTC

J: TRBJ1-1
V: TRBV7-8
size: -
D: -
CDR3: CASSHLFGESNTEAFF
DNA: TGTGCCAGCAGCCATCTGTTCGGGGAGTCGAACACTGAAGCTTTCTTT

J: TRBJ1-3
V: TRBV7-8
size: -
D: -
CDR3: CASSLVWGSSGNTIYF
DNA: TGTGCCAGCAGCTTAGTCTGGGGCAGCTCTGGAAACACCATATATTTT

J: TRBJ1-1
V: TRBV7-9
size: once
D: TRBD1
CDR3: CASSSRQGQGTEAFF
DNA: TGTGCCAGCAGCAGCCGACAGGGGCAGGGGACTGAAGCTTTCTTT

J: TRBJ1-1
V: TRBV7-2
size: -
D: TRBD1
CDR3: CASSLMTGLMNTEAFF
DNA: TGTGCCAGCAGCCTCATGACAGGGCTCATGAACACTGAAGCTTTCTTT

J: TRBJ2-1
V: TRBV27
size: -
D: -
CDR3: CASSLSVQQPYNEQFF
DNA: TGTGCCAGCAGTTTATCGGTACAGCAACCTTACAATGAGCAGTTCTTC

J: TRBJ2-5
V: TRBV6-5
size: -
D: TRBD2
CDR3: CASRWGLGGETQYF
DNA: TGTGCCAGCAGGTGGGGACTAGGGGGAGAGACCCAGTACTTC

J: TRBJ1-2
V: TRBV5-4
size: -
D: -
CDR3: CASSLRGERNYGYTF
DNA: TGTGCCAGCAGCTTACGTGGGGAGAGGAACTATGGCTACACCTTC

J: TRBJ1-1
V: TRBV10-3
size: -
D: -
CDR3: CAITSTSGGTEAFF
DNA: TGTGCCATCACCTCGACATCAGGTGGCACTGAAGCTTTCTTT

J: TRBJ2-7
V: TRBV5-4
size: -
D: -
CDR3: CASSDGIGYEQYF
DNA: TGTGCCAGCAGCGACGGGATAGGCTACGAGCAGTACTTC

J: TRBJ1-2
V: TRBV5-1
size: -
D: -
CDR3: CASSPETVGYTF
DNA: TGCGCCAGCAGCCCTGAGACAGTCGGCTACACCTTC

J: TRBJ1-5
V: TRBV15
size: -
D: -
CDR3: CATSRVGDSAPQHF
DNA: TGTGCCACCAGCAGAGTTGGGGACTCGGCGCCCCAGCATTTT

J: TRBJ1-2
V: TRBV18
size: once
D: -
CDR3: CASSPPLQNYGYTF
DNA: TGTGCCAGCTCACCACCATTACAGAACTATGGCTACACCTTC

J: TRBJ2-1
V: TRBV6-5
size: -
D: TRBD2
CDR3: CASSPLAEQFF
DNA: TGTGCCAGCAGCCCACTAGCGGAGCAGTTCTTC

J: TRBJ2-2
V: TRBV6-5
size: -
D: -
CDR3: CASRPPPGEIGELFF
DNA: TGTGCCAGCAGACCTCCCCCAGGGGAAATCGGGGAGCTGTTTTTT

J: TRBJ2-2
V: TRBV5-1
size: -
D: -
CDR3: CASSLDGGVRGELFF
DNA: TGCGCCAGCAGCTTGGATGGCGGGGTGCGTGGGGAGCTGTTTTTT

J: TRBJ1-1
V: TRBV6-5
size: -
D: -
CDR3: CATAVATVNTEAFF
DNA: TGTGCCACCGCGGTTGCGACAGTGAACACTGAAGCTTTCTTT

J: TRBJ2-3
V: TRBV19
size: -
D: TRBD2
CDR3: CASSISRGVDTQYF
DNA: TGTGCCAGTAGTATATCGCGGGGGGTAGATACGCAGTATTTT

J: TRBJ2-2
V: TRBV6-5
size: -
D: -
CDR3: CASSLGVAGELFF
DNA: TGTGCCAGCAGCTTAGGGGTTGCCGGGGAGCTGTTTTTT

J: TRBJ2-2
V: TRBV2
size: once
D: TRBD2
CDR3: CASSFPGLAVNTGELFF
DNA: TGTGCCAGCAGTTTTCCGGGACTAGCGGTTAACACCGGGGAGCTGTTTTTT

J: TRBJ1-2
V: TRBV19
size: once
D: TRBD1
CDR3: CASSIRDRALYTF
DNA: TGTGCCAGTAGTATCCGGGACAGGGCGCTATACACCTTC

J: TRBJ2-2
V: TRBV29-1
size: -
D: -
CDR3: CSVGGGWNTGELFF
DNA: TGCAGCGTGGGAGGGGGTTGGAACACCGGGGAGCTGTTTTTT

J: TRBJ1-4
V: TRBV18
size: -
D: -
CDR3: CASSPGGDTNEKLFF
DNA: TGTGCCAGCTCACCAGGAGGGGACACTAATGAAAAACTGTTTTTT

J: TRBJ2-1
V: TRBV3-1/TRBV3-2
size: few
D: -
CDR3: CASSQEPSSYNEQFF
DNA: TGTGCCAGCAGCCAGGAGCCCAGCTCCTACAATGAGCAGTTCTTC

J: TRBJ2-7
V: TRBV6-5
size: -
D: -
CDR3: CASSYAGSSYEQYF
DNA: TGTGCCAGCAGTTACGCGGGGAGCTCCTACGAGCAGTACTTC

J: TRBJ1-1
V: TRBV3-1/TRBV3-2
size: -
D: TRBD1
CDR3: CASSHRSGGNTEAFF
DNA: TGTGCCAGCAGCCATCGCTCAGGGGGCAACACTGAAGCTTTCTTT

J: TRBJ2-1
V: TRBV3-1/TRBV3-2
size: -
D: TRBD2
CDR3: CASSQGTSAVNEQFF
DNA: TGTGCCAGCAGCCAAGGGACTAGCGCCGTGAATGAGCAGTTCTTC

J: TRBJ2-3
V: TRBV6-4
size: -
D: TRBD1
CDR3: CASSEDRAGTDTQYF
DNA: TGTGCCAGCAGTGAAGACAGGGCGGGCACAGATACGCAGTATTTT

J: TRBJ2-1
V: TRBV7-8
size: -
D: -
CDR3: CASSLGARGSSYNEQFF
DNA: TGTGCCAGCAGCTTAGGGGCTCGGGGAAGCTCCTACAATGAGCAGTTCTTC

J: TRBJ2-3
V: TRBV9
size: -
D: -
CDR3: CASSRLGDSTDTQYF
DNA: TGTGCCAGCAGCCGCCTGGGAGATAGCACAGATACGCAGTATTTT

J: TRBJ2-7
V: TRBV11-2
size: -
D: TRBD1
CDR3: CASSPLRQGHEQYF
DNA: TGTGCCAGCAGCCCCCTTCGACAGGGCCACGAGCAGTACTTC

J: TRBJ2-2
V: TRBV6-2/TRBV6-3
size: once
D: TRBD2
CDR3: CASSYSRAGVNTGELFF
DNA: TGTGCCAGCAGTTACTCGAGAGCGGGAGTAAACACCGGGGAGCTGTTTTTT

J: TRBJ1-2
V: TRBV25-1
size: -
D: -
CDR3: CASSDGTPYGYTF
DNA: TGTGCCAGCAGTGACGGGACTCCCTATGGCTACACCTTC

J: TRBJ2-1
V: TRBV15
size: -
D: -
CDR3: CATSRGHGSNEQFF
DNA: TGTGCCACCAGCAGAGGCCATGGCTCCAATGAGCAGTTCTTC

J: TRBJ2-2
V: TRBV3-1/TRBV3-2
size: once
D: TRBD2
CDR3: CASSQEIAGGPDTGELFF
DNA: TGTGCCAGCAGCCAAGAAATAGCGGGGGGGCCGGACACCGGGGAGCTGTTTTTT

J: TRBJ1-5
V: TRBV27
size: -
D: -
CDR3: CASSLTGVYSNQPQHF
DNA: TGTGCCAGCAGTTTAACCGGGGTCTATAGCAATCAGCCCCAGCATTTT

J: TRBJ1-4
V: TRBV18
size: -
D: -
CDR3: CASSPTRGIRANEKLFF
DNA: TGTGCCAGCTCACCCACCCGGGGGATACGAGCTAATGAAAAACTGTTTTTT

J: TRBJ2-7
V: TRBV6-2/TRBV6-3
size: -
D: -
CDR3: CASSPPGGGVGYEQYF
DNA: TGTGCCAGCAGCCCACCCGGAGGGGGGGTGGGCTACGAGCAGTACTTC

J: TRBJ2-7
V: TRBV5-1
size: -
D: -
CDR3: CASSPTGPQLAPYF
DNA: TGCGCCAGCAGCCCTACAGGTCCCCAACTTGCGCCGTACTTC

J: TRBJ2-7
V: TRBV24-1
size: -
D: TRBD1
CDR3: CATSDQDRVRYEQYF
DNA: TGTGCCACCAGTGACCAGGACAGGGTTAGGTACGAGCAGTACTTC

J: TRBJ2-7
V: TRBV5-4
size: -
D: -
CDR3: CASSLDEYEQYF
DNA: TGTGCCAGCAGCTTGGATGAGTACGAGCAGTACTTC

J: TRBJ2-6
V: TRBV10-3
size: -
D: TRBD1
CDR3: CAISESTGAGANVLTF
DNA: TGTGCCATCAGTGAGTCGACAGGGGCTGGGGCCAACGTCCTGACTTTC

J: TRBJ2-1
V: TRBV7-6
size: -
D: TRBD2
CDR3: CASSPTPLAGVHNEQFF
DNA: TGTGCCAGCAGCCCAACCCCCCTAGCGGGAGTCCACAATGAGCAGTTCTTC

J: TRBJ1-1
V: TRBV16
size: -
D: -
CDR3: CASSLNERGRSAFF
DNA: TGTGCCAGCAGCCTTAACGAGAGGGGGAGATCAGCTTTCTTT

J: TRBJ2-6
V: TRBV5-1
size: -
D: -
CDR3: CASSFVSGANVLTF
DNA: TGCGCCAGCAGCTTCGTCTCTGGGGCCAACGTCCTGACTTTC

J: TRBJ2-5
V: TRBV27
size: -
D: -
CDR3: CASSPSVRGETQYF
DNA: TGTGCCAGCAGTCCCTCGGTCCGAGGAGAGACCCAGTACTTC

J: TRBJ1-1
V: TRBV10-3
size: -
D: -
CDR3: CAIKADGAEAFF
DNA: TGTGCCATCAAGGCGGACGGGGCTGAAGCTTTCTTT

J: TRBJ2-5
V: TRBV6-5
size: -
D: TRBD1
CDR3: CATMDRGRGETQYF
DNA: TGTGCCACCATGGACAGGGGGCGCGGGGAGACCCAGTACTTC

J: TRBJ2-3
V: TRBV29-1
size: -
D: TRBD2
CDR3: CSVEGGTSGSTDTQYF
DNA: TGCAGCGTTGAGGGTGGGACTAGCGGATCCACAGATACGCAGTATTTT

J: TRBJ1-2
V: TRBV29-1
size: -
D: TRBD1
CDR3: CSVGFGTGLTSHGYTF
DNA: TGCAGCGTTGGCTTCGGGACAGGGCTCACAAGTCATGGCTACACCTTC